Reported below is one T cell receptor (beta chain). What this receptor recognizes is not known. No qualities accompany the bases; no much larger clone lies one base away. The data are from a study of blood T cell repertoires in COVID-19 (dated by TCRdb to between 2020 and 2021). About the study as a whole: Samples covering the acute and convalescent phases of COVID-19 were provided by collaborators in the United States, Italy and Spain. The prospective study material was composed of cDNA or gDNA derived from T cells, B-cell-depleted T cells, or PBMCs. Deeply sampled blood TCRbeta repertoires from subjects exposed to, actively infected with, or recovered from COVID-19 were included in the dataset. The repertoires were released in a freely available public database intended as a resource for research on the immune response to SARS-CoV-2. Samples were obtained from the ongoing ImmuneRACE study (first 160 participants) and from 1,000 to 1,500 subjects provided by 6 global collaborators. A de-identified subject ID, COVID-19 status, age in years and sex were almost always included in the sample metadata. Where HLA class I and class II types were available, the types were taken from metadata supplied by the sample provider, not from assay-based typing.

Broader findings and caveats from the paper: How much clinical and demographic metadata was included differed by source and by participant, and the metadata was provided uncurated.

In Seattle, one collaborating source enrolled patients while the infection was active and tracked those patients longitudinally over the course of disease. The collaborating institutions used their own protocols to collect whole blood in K2EDTA tubes. For TCRbeta analysis, collaborators shipped samples as frozen whole blood, isolated PBMCs, or DNA extracted from either of those sample types. The immunoSEQ Assay, a bias-controlled multiplex PCR, was used to amplify TCRbeta CDR3 regions from genomic DNA. Concerning the study's data processing: Within the assay, amplification of reference gene primers was used to estimate how many nucleated cells each sample contained. To quantify the absolute abundance of each unique TCRbeta CDR3 rearrangement, sequence reads were collapsed and filtered. For each sample, productive Simpson clonality was calculated as the square root of Simpson's diversity index over productive rearrangements. TCRdb's version of the immuneACCESS table is confined to in-frame rearrangements and falls short of the full clone set. An unresolved V gene accounts for under half of the shortfall where checked; the remainder is of unknown origin. The D gene and trimming were derived from the DNA, and the V and J assignments and clone size from that table. For this sample the table gives 180,000 or so clones, of which roughly 80% were detected only once. About 10% of the sample lies in the top ten.

The sequence derives from a middle-aged woman with COVID-19, enrolled during active disease. Source material: peripheral blood.

The DNA is as follows: TGCGCCAGCAGCTTCTCGGACTTACCGGAAGGCTACACCTTC. This encodes CASSFSDLPEGYTF. This chain joins TRBV5-1 to TRBJ1-2, with the D gene not clear enough to name. V is pared back by 2 bases and J by 8 bases, with 16 bases lying between the germline termini. In the germline V gene, CDR1 corresponds to SGHRS and CDR2 to YFSETQ. The CDR3 contains 14 residues, cysteine and phenylalanine counted. CDR3 DNA only is kept here, 42 bases in frame from base 1. With the rest looked up from the reference TRBV5-1 and TRBJ1-2 genes rather than sequenced, the full variable domain is KAGVTQTPRYLIKTRGQQVTLSCSPISGHRSVSWYQQTPGQGLQFLFEYFSETQRNKGNFPGRFSGRQFSNSRSEMNVSTLELGDSALYLCASSFSDLPEGYTFGSGTRLTVV.